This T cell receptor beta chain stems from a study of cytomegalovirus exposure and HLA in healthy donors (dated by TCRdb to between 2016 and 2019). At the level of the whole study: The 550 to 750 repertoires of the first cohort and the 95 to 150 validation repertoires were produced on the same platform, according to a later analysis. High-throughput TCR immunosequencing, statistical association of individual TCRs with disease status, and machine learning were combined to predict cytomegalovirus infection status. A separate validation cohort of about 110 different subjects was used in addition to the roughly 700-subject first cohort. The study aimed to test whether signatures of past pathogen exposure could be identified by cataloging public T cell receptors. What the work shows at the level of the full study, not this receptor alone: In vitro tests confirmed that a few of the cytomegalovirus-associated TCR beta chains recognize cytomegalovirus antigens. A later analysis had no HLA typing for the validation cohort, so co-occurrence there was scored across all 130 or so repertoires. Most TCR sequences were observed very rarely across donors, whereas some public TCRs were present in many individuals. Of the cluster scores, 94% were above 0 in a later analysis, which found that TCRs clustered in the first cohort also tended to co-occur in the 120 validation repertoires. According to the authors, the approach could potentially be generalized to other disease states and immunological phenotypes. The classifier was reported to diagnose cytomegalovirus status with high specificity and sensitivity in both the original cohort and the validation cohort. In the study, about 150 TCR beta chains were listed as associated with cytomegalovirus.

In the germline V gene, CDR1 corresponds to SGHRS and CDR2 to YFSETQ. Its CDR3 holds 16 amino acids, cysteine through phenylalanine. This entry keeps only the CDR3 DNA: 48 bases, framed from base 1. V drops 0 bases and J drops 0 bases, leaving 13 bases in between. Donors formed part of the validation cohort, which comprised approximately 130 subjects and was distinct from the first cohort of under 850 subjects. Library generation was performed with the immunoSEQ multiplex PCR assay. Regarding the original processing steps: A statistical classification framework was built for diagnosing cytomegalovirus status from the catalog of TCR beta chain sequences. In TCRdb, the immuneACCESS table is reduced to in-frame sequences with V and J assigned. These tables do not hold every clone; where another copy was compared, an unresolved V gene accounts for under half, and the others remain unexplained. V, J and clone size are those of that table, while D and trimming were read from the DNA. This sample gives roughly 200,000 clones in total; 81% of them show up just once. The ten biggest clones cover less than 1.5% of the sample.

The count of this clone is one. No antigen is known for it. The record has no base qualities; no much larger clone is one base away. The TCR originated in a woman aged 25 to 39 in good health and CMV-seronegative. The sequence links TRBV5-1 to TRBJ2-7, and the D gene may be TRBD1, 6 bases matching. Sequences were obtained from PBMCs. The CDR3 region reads CASSLASDRSSYEQYF. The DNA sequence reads TGCGCCAGCAGCTTGGCCAGCGACAGGAGCTCCTACGAGCAGTACTTC.